The clone carrying this T cell receptor (beta chain) was counted a few times. Amplified TCR beta CDR3 regions derived from RNA transcripts. TCR CDR3 underwent first-round RT-PCR with the HTBI primer set. TCRdb analysed the multiplex PCR reads with MiXCR anew, one entry per CDR3 protein. The sample lists about 640,000 distinct CDR3 sequences; around 20% were seen once. This sample is drawn from a study of T cells in Graves' hyperthyroidism and ophthalmopathy. Sequences were obtained from blood. The sequence was obtained from a man in his thirties or forties with Graves' ophthalmopathy.

The CDR3: CASRKQGDYGYTF. CDR3 DNA sequence: TGTGCCAGCAGAAAACAGGGCGACTATGGCTACACCTTC. The V and J genes are TRBV6-1 and TRBJ1-2; possible D gene TRBD1, 6 bases. CDR1 and CDR2 from the germline V gene are MNHNS and SASEGT. The CDR3 has 13 residues. V lost 6 bases to trimming and J lost 3 bases, with 11 bases between them.